This T cell receptor beta chain was recovered during a study of Ad26.COV2.S vaccination and SARS-CoV-2 variants. Across the whole study: Vaccine-arm donor from the placebo-controlled COV1001 Ad26.COV2.S trial. Study-wide findings and caveats: Post-vaccination breadth of spike-specific CD8+ and CD4+ T cell responses was reportedly substantial. Recipients given vaccine exceeded placebo recipients in spike-specific TCR breadth.

This CDR3 is built from 13 residues. J was trimmed by 8 bases and V by 5 bases; bases with no gene match: 8. Measured with immunoSEQ multiplex PCR; TCRdb has only the in-frame clones, and not every one. The table has more than 300,000 clones, about 86% seen once; the top ten hold around 2%. Sample treatment: roughly 19 received Ad26.COV2.S at low or high dose, single or two shots; roughly 5 received placebo; per-sample allocation not given. Collection of samples fell on day 63 after the first vaccine or placebo injection. As its vector, the vaccine had Ad26, which expressed Wuhan-strain SARS-CoV-2 spike. Worth noting for this clone: The antigen is unknown. The same CDR3 is also encoded by other DNA sequences in this sample.

The chain combines TRBV12-3 or TRBV12-4 with TRBJ1-2; TRBD1 matches 7 bases. The specimen comprised peripheral blood, sampled in a trial of Ad26.COV2.S vaccine versus placebo. This sequence was found in a person aged 18-60 years who received the Ad26.COV2.S COVID-19 vaccine or a placebo. CDR3: CASSQTGTGGYTF. CDR3 bases: TGTGCCAGCAGTCAGACAGGGACGGGAGGCTACACCTTC.